The next 25 T cell receptor beta chains were all read from a single sample in a study of response to subunit inactivated influenza vaccine. TCRdb reprocessed the RT-PCR reads with MiXCR, giving one entry per CDR3 protein. Among around 520,000 distinct CDR3 sequences listed, 25% were seen once. The specimen comprised CD4+ T cells sorted from PBMCs, sampled less than 6 days after vaccination. The source of these receptors is a man aged 50-60 years who received an inactivated influenza vaccine.

The chain links TRBV6-5 to TRBJ2-5, with D unclear. This CDR3 spans 15 amino acids. V lost 0 bases to trimming and J lost 2 bases, with 10 bases between them. The germline V gene encodes CDR1 MNHEY and CDR2 SVGAGI. The CDR3 region is CASSYSATKQETQYF. CDR3 coding DNA: TGTGCCAGCAGTTACTCCGCCACAAAACAAGAGACCCAGTACTTC.

This clonotype was recorded once. The V gene is TRBV20-1, the J gene TRBJ2-5; 14 nucleotides line up with TRBD2. Trimming cost V 6 bases and J 5 bases; bases outside gene matches: 5. This CDR3 comprises 14 residues. The V gene's germline CDR1 is DFQATT and CDR2 SNEGSKA (reference sequence). The CDR3 spells CSAAGTSGSETQYF. CDR3 coding DNA: TGCAGTGCGGCCGGGACTAGCGGGAGCGAGACCCAGTACTTC.

The V gene is TRBV6-2 or TRBV6-3, the J gene TRBJ2-7; 10 bases are a match to TRBD2. The CDR3 sequence is 18 residues long. V dropped 2 bases and J dropped 1; count of bases not matched to a gene: 11. Per germline, CDR1 MNHEY and CDR2 SVGEGT. CDR3: CASSYGGLARTKSYEQYF. CDR3 sequence (DNA): TGTGCCAGCAGTTACGGGGGACTAGCGAGGACAAAATCCTACGAGCAGTACTTC.

This clonotype has a handful of counts. J is TRBJ2-5 and V is TRBV5-4, with D perhaps TRBD2 (6 bases). V lost 3 bases and J 2 bases, leaving 11 bases between the germline ends. CDR3 length equals 14 residues. Looked up from germline, CDR1 is SGHNT and CDR2 is YYREEE (reference sequence). Here the CDR3 DNA reads TGTGCCAGCAGCTCCCGGGACTCACAAGAGACCCAGTACTTC. This sequence encodes CASSSRDSQETQYF. Full variable domain (outside the CDR3, taken from reference TRBV5-4 and TRBJ2-5): ETGVTQSPTHLIKTRGQQVTLRCSSQSGHNTVSWYQQALGQGPQFIFQYYREEENGRGNFPPRFSGLQFPNYSSELNVNALELDDSALYLCASSSRDSQETQYFGPGTRLLVL.

The chain has TRBV18 and TRBJ2-5; no clear D gene. The V gene's germline CDR1 is KGHSH and CDR2 LQKENI. This CDR3 has 12 residues. V lost 8 bases to trimming and J lost 2 bases, with 9 bases between them. DNA of the CDR3: TGTGCCAGCCGAGATTTACAAGAGACCCAGTACTTC. It encodes CASRDLQETQYF. Full variable domain (remainder filled in from reference TRBV18 and TRBJ2-5): NAGVMQNPRHLVRRRGQEARLRCSPMKGHSHVYWYRQLPEEGLKFMVYLQKENIIDESGMPKERFSAEFPKEGPSILRIQQVVRGDSAAYFCASRDLQETQYFGPGTRLLVL.

This clonotype was observed a few times. This rearrangement joins TRBV6-4 to TRBJ2-6; D not certain. CDR1 MRHNA and CDR2 SNTAGT come from the germline V gene. The V and J ends lost 2 bases and 2 bases respectively, with 19 bases between them. The CDR3 is made up of 19 amino acids. The CDR3 reads CASSDEVGFSYTGANVLTF. CDR3 nucleotides: TGTGCCAGCAGTGACGAGGTCGGTTTCTCCTATACTGGGGCCAACGTCCTGACTTTC.

This clonotype was found many times. The chain employs TRBV7-2 and TRBJ2-2; the D is unclear. There are 11 residues in the CDR3. V shed 5 bases and J shed 4 bases, with 2 bases lying between them. Germline CDR1 SGHTA, CDR2 FQGNSA. In DNA form, the CDR3 reads TGTGCCAGCAGCCCCACCGGGGAGCTGTTTTTT. As protein: CASSPTGELFF.

This clonotype has at least ten counts. The V gene is TRBV5-1, the J gene TRBJ2-5, with D uncertain. Trimming took off 0 bases at V and 3 bases at J, with 6 bases between the two ends. This CDR3 region has 13 residues. The germline CDR1 and CDR2 sequences are SGHRS and YFSETQ. CDR3 nucleotides: TGCGCCAGCAGCTTGGAGCCGGAAGAGACCCAGTACTTC. Its translation: CASSLEPEETQYF.

The chain employs TRBV11-2 and TRBJ2-5, with a tentative D call TRBD2 (5 bases). CDR3 size: 16 residues. Looked up from germline, CDR1 is SGHAT and CDR2 is FQNNGV. V gave up 0 bases and J gave up 3 bases, with 14 bases separating them. CDR3 nucleotide sequence: TGTGCCAGCAGCTTAGACTTACTAGAGGGAGAAGAGACCCAGTACTTC. Its translation is CASSLDLLEGEETQYF.

The V and J genes are TRBV29-1 and TRBJ2-2, with 8 bases matching TRBD1. The CDR3 loop spans 16 amino acids. The V gene's germline CDR1 is SQVTM and CDR2 ANQGSEA. Germline trimming cut 6 bases from V and 0 bases from J; bases unmatched to any gene: 9. The CDR3 coding sequence is TGCAGCGTCCATGGTCAGGGGGCTACGAACACCGGGGAGCTGTTTTTT. This translates into CSVHGQGATNTGELFF.

The V call is TRBV29-1, the J call TRBJ2-2, with D hard to call. V was pared by 4 bases and J by 9 bases, with 9 bases between. This CDR3 has 11 amino acids. Looked up from germline, CDR1 is SQVTM and CDR2 is ANQGSEA. The CDR3 DNA is TGCAGCGTTGCACGGACCCGGGAGCTGTTTTTT. Its protein is CSVARTRELFF.

This chain connects TRBV20-1 to TRBJ1-1, with 12 bases that match TRBD1. Per germline, CDR1 DFQATT and CDR2 SNEGSKA (reference sequence). There are 15 residues in the CDR3. After removal of 3 bases from V and 1 base from J, the junction contained 3 bases not matched to a gene. The CDR3 loop is CSASRDRGPNTEAFF. CDR3 DNA: TGCAGTGCTAGCCGGGACAGGGGGCCGAACACTGAAGCTTTCTTT.

This clonotype was seen only a few times. The chain couples TRBV12-3 or TRBV12-4 to TRBJ2-5; perhaps TRBD2 as D (6 bases). This CDR3 contains 14 residues. Between the trimmed V and J ends, which lost 6 bases and 5 bases, there was a span of 16 bases. The CDR3 DNA follows: TGTGCCAGCAGCCCGAGAAGACTAGTCGAGACCCAGTACTTC. Amino acid sequence: CASSPRRLVETQYF.

This clonotype appeared a single time. V gene TRBV7-9 combines with J gene TRBJ2-6; D is perhaps TRBD2 (6 bases). Trimming left V 8 bases short and J 0 bases short, with 17 bases between. The CDR3 loop spans 17 amino acids. Germline values: CDR1 SEHNR, CDR2 FQNEAQ (reference sequence). The CDR3 coding sequence is TGTGCCAGCCCCCCGGGACGGGAGAGCTCTGGGGCCAACGTCCTGACTTTC. Protein: CASPPGRESSGANVLTF.

V and J are TRBV3-1 and TRBJ2-5; no clear D. Germline V gene sequence: CDR1 LGHDT, CDR2 YNNKEL (reference sequence). V lost 2 bases and J 5 bases, leaving 12 bases between the germline ends. The CDR3 runs to 14 residues. The CDR3 sequence: CASSQRSIAETQYF. CDR3 nucleotides: TGTGCCAGCAGCCAACGAAGTATCGCGGAGACCCAGTACTTC.

The chain recombines TRBV24-1 with TRBJ2-3; D gene uncertain. The ends were cut back, 4 bases at V and 6 bases at J, with 16 bases in the middle. Germline assignment: CDR1 KGHDR and CDR2 SFDVKD. CDR3 length: 15 residues. For the CDR3, the DNA is TGTGCCACCAGTGACCCCGGAGTAAGCGCGGATACGCAGTATTTT. Translating gives CATSDPGVSADTQYF.

The V gene is TRBV5-1, the J gene TRBJ2-5, with D tentatively TRBD1 or TRBD2 (5 bases each). Per germline, CDR1 SGHRS and CDR2 YFSETQ. V was cut by 4 bases and J by 5 bases, with 21 bases left in between. This CDR3 has 16 residues. This CDR3 reads CASSLPSGRVVETQYF. The CDR3 DNA follows: TGCGCCAGCAGCCTGCCCTCAGGGCGGGTAGTGGAGACCCAGTACTTC.

This sequence joins TRBV9 and TRBJ1-1; possible D gene TRBD1, 5 bases. This CDR3 comprises 13 residues. Trimming removed 3 bases at V and 8 bases at J, with 14 bases between. CDR1 SGDLS and CDR2 YYNGEE come from the germline V gene. CDR3 sequence (DNA): TGTGCCAGCAGCGCGGGGACCCAGGGAGAAGCTTTCTTT. Amino acid sequence: CASSAGTQGEAFF. Variable domain in full (rest from reference TRBV9 and TRBJ1-1): DSGVTQTPKHLITATGQRVTLRCSPRSGDLSVYWYQQSLDQGLQFLIQYYNGEERAKGNILERFSAQQFPDLHSELNLSSLELGDSALYFCASSAGTQGEAFFGQGTRLTVV.

In this sample, this clonotype turned up a few times. The chain's CDR3 is CAISGQGARRYGYTF. The CDR3 DNA follows: TGTGCCATCAGTGGACAGGGGGCGCGGAGGTACGGCTACACCTTC. The chain joins TRBV10-3 to TRBJ1-2, with 10 bases lining up with TRBD1. The junction had 10 bases not matched to a gene; V was cut back by 4 bases and J by 8 bases. Per the germline V gene, CDR1 is ENHRY and CDR2 is SYGVKD. The CDR3 totals 15 residues.

This clonotype was picked up a small number of times. The chain has TRBV29-1 and TRBJ2-2, with 8 positions matching TRBD2. The junction had 14 bases not matched to a gene; V was cut back by 7 bases and J by 7 bases. Germline values: CDR1 SQVTM, CDR2 ANQGSEA. The CDR3 sequence is 15 residues long. CDR3 amino acids: CSASYSGTGGGELFF. CDR3 bases: TGCAGCGCATCCTATAGCGGGACCGGAGGCGGGGAGCTGTTTTTT.

The genes are TRBV5-1 and TRBJ2-1; 8 bases fit TRBD2. The trim removed 4 bases at V and 6 bases at J, leaving 9 bases unmatched. CDR1 is SGHRS, CDR2 YFSETQ, per germline. This CDR3 is 15 amino acids long. The CDR3 sequence is CASSQGLEFSNEQFF. The CDR3 DNA follows: TGCGCCAGCAGCCAGGGACTAGAATTTAGCAATGAGCAGTTCTTC.

This clonotype was counted a few times. The chain has TRBV4-2 and TRBJ2-7; possible D gene TRBD2, 6 bases. Germline assignment: CDR1 LGHNA and CDR2 YNFKEQ. The CDR3 has 15 amino acids. Trimming stripped 4 bases from V and 0 bases from J, with 13 bases between. CDR3 in DNA: TGTGCCAGCAGCCCAGGACTGGACTACTCCTACGAGCAGTACTTC. It encodes CASSPGLDYSYEQYF.

This chain connects TRBV4-1 to TRBJ2-5, with TRBD1 identical over 8 bases. CDR3 length equals 15 residues. CDR1 is MGHRA and CDR2 is YSYEKL in the germline V gene. Germline trimming cut 3 bases from V and 0 bases from J; bases unmatched to any gene: 3. The CDR3 loop is CASSQRQGYQETQYF. CDR3 DNA sequence: TGCGCCAGCAGCCAGCGACAGGGGTACCAAGAGACCCAGTACTTC.

This clonotype was seen a few times. This sequence joins TRBV4-2 and TRBJ2-7; D is unclear. This CDR3 has 12 residues. V was shortened by 1 base and J by 7 bases, with 8 bases between the two germline ends. Germline values: CDR1 LGHNA, CDR2 YNFKEQ. Here the CDR3 DNA reads TGTGCCAGCAGCCAAGGACCTGAGGAGCAGTACTTC. Translated: CASSQGPEEQYF.

This clonotype came up a few times. The CDR3 reads CASSFSRDLYNEQFF. CDR3 nucleotides: TGTGCCAGCAGCTTTAGCCGGGACCTCTACAATGAGCAGTTCTTC. The V call is TRBV7-3, the J call TRBJ2-1; D tentatively reads TRBD1 or TRBD2 (5 bases each). The CDR3 runs 15 residues. Trimming took 3 bases from V and 3 from J, leaving 12 bases between them. Germline V gives CDR1 SGHTA, CDR2 FQGTGA.